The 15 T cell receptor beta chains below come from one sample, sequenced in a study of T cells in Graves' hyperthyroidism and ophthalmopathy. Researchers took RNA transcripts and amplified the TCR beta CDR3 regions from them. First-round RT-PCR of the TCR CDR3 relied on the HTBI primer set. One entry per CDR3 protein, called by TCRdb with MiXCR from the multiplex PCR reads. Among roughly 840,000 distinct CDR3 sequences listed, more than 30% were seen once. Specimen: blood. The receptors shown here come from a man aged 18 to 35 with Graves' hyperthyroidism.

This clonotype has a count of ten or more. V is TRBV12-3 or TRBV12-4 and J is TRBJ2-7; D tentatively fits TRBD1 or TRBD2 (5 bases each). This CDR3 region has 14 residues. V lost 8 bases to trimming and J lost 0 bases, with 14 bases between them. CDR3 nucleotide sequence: TGTGCCAGCGCTTCGGGACCGACCTCCTACGAGCAGTACTTC. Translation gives CASASGPTSYEQYF.

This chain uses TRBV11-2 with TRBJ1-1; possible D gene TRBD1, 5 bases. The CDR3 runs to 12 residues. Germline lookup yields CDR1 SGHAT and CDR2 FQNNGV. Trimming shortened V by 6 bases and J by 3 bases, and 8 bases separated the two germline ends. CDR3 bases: TGTGCCAGCAGAGCAGGGTACACTGAAGCTTTCTTT. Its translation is CASRAGYTEAFF.

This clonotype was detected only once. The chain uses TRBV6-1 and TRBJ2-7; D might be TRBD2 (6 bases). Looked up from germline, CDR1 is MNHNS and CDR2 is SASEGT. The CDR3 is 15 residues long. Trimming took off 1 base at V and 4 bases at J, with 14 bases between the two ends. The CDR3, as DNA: TGTGCCAGCAGTGAAGACCTTACGGGACTTTACGAGCAGTACTTC. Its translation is CASSEDLTGLYEQYF.

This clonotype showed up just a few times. CDR3: CASSWGTVDAGELFF. The CDR3 DNA reads TGTGCCAGCAGCTGGGGGACAGTTGACGCCGGGGAGCTGTTTTTT. V usage is TRBV2 and J usage is TRBJ2-2; TRBD1 matches 7 bases. The V gene end was trimmed by 6 bases and the J gene end by 6 bases; junction bases not matched to a gene: 10. The V gene's germline CDR1 is SNHLY and CDR2 FYNNEI. CDR3 length: 15 residues.

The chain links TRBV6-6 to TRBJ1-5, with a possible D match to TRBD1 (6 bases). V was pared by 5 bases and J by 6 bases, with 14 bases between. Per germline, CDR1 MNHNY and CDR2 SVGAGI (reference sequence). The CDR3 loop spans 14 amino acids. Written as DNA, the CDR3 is TGTGCCAGCAGTCTTACAGGGTTTAGTCAGCCCCAGCATTTT. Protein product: CASSLTGFSQPQHF.

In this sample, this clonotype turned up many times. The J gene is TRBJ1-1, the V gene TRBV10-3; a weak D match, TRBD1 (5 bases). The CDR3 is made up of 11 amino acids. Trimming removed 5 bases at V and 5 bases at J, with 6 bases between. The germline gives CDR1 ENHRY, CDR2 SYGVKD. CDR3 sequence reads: CAISRGTEAFF. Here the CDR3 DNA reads TGTGCCATCAGTCGGGGGACTGAAGCTTTCTTT.

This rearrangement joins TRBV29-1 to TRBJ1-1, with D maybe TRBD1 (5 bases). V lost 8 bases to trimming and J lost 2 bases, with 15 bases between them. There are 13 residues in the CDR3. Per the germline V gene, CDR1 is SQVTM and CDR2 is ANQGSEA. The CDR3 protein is CSLGATANTEAFF. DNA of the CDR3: TGCAGCTTGGGTGCGACAGCTAACACTGAAGCTTTCTTT.

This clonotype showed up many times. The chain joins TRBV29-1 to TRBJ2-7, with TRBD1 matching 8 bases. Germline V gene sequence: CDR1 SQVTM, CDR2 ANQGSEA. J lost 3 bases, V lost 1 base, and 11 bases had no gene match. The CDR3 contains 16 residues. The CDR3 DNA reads TGCAGCGTTGAAGGACAGGGGCGGTTAGGGAACTACGAGCAGTACTTC. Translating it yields CSVEGQGRLGNYEQYF.

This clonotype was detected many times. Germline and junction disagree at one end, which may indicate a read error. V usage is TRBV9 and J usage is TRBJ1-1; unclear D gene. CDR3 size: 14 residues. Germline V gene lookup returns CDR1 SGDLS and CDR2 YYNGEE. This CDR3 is CASSVGAANTETFF. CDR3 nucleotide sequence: TGTGCCAGCAGCGTAGGGGCAGCGAACACTGAAACTTTCTTT.

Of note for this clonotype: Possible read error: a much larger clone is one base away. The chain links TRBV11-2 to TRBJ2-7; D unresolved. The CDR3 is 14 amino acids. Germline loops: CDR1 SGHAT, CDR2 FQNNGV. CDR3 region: CASSDPDQAYEQHF. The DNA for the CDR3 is TGTGCCAGCAGCGACCCGGACCAGGCCTACGAGCAGCACTTC.

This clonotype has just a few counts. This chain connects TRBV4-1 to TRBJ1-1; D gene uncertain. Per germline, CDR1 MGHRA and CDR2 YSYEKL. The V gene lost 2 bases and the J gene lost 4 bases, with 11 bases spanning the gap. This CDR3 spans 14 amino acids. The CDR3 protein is CASSQPRRGTEAFF. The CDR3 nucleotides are TGCGCCAGCAGCCAACCCCGAAGAGGCACTGAAGCTTTCTTT.

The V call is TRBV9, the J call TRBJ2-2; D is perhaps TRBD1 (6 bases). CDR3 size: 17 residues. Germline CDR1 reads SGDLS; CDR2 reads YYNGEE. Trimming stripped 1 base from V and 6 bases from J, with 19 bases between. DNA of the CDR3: TGTGCCAGCAGCGTACGAGACAGGTTGGGGACCCCCGGGGAGCTGTTTTTT. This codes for CASSVRDRLGTPGELFF.

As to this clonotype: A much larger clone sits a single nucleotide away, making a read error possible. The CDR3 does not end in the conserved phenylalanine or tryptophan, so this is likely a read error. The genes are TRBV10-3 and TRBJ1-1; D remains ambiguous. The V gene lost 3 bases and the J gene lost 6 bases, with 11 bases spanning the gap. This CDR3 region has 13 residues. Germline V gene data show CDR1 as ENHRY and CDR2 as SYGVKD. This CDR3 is CAISEKGSAEAFL. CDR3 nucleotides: TGTGCCATCAGTGAAAAAGGGTCGGCTGAAGCTTTCCTT.

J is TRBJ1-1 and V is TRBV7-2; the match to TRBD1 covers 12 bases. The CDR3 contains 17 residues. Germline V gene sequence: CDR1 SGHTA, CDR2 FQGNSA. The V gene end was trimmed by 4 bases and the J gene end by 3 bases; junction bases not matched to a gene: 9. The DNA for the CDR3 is TGTGCCAGCAGCTCAGCGGGACAGGGGGCGGGCTACACTGAAGCTTTCTTT. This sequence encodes CASSSAGQGAGYTEAFF. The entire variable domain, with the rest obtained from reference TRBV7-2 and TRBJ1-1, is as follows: GAGVSQSPSNKVTEKGKDVELRCDPISGHTALYWYRQSLGQGLEFLIYFQGNSAPDKSGLPSDRFSAERTGGSVSTLTIQRTQQEDSAVYLCASSSAGQGAGYTEAFFGQGTRLTVV.

CDR3 protein: CAGADKGGANYGETQYF. Here the CDR3 DNA reads TGTGCCGGCGCCGACAAGGGGGGAGCTAACTATGGAGAGACCCAGTACTTC. V gene TRBV7-9 combines with J gene TRBJ2-5, with D perhaps given as TRBD1 or TRBD2 (6 bases each). Germline V CDR1 and CDR2: SEHNR, FQNEAQ (reference sequence). V gave up 11 bases and J gave up 4 bases, with 29 bases separating them. This CDR3 spans 17 amino acids.